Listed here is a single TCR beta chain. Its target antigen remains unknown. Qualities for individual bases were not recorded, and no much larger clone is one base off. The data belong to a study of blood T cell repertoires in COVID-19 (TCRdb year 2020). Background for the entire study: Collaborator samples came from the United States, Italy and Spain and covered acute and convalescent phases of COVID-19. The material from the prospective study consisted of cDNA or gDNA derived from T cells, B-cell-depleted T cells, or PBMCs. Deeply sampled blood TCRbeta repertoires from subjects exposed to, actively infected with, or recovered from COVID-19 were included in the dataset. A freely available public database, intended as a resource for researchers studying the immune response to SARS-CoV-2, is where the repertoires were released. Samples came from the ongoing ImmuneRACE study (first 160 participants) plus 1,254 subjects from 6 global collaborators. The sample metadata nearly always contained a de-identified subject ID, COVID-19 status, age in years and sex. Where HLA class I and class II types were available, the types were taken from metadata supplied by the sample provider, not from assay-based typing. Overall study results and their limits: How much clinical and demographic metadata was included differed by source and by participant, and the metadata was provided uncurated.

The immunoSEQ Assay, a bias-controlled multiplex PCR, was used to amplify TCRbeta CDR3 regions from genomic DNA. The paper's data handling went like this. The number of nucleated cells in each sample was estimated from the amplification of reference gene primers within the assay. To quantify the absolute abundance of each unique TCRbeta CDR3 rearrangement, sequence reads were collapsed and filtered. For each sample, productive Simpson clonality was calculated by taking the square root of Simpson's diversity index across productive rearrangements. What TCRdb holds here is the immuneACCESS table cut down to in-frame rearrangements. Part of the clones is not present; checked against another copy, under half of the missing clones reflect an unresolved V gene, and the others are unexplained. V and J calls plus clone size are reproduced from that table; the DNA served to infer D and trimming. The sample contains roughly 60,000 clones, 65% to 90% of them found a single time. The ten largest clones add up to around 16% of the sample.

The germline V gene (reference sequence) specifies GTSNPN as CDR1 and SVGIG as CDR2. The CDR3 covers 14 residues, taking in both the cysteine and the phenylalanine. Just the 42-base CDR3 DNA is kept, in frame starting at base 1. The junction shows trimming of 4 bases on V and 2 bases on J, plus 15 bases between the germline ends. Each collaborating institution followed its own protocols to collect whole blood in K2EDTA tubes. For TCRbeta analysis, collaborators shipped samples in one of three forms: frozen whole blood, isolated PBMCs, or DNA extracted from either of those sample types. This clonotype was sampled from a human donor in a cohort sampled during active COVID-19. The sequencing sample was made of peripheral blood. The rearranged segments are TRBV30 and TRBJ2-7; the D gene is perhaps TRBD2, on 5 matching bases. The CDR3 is CAWMLRPGTYEQYF. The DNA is TGTGCCTGGATGTTACGGCCGGGGACCTACGAGCAGTACTTC.